This TCR beta chain is drawn from a study of T cell responses to AZD1222 COVID-19 vaccine. Assay used: immunoSEQ multiplex PCR; TCRdb lists only in-frame clones, some missing. The sample lists 68,000 or so clones; 85% to 90% were seen once. V was cut by 0 bases and J by 1 base, with 15 bases left in between. The length of the CDR3 is 17 residues. Germline V gene sequence: CDR1 MNHEY, CDR2 SMNVEV (reference sequence). Source: peripheral blood, taken on day 0 of AZD1222 vaccination. This sequence originates from an adult in good health. The chain couples TRBV27 to TRBJ2-5; D might be TRBD1 (7 bases). The CDR3 region has the DNA TGTGCCAGCAGTTTATCGGGGGCAGGGGGGCTCCAAGAGACCCAGTACTTC. Protein: CASSLSGAGGLQETQYF.